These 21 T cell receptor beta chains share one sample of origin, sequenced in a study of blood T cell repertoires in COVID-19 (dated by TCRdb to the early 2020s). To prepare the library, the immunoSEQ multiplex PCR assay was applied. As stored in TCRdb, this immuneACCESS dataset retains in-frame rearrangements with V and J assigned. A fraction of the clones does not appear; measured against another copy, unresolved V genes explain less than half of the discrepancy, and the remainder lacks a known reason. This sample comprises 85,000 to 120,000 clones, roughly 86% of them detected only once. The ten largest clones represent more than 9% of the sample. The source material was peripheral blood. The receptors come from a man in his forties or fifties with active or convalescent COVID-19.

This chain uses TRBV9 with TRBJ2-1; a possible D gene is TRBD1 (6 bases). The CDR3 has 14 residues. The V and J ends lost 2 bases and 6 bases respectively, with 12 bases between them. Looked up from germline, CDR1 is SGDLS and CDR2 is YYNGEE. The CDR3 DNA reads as TGTGCCAGCAGCGTCTACAGGGATTCCAATGAGCAGTTCTTC. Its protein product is CASSVYRDSNEQFF.

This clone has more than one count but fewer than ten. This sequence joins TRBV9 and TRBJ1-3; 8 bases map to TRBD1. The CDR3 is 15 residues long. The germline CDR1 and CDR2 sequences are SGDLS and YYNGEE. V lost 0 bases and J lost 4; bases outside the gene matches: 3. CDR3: CASSVEDRAGNTIYF. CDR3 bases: TGTGCCAGCAGCGTAGAGGACAGGGCAGGAAACACCATATATTTT.

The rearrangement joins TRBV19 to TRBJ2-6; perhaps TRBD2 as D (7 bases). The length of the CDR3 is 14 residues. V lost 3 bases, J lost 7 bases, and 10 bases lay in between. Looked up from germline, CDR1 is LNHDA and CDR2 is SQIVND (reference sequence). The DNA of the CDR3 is TGTGCCAGTAGTATGGGAGGGGGAGCCAACGTCCTGACTTTC. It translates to CASSMGGGANVLTF.

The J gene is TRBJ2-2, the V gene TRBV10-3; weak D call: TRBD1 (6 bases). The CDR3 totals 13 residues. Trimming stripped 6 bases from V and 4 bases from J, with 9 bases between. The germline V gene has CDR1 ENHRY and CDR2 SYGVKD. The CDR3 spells CAISGTRTGELFF. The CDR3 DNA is TGTGCCATCAGCGGGACACGCACCGGGGAGCTGTTTTTT.

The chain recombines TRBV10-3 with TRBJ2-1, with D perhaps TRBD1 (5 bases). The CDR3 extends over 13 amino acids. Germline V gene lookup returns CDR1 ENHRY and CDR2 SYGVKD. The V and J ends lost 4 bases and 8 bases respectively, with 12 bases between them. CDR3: CAISGQGGDEQFF. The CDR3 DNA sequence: TGTGCCATCAGTGGGCAGGGTGGTGATGAGCAGTTCTTC.

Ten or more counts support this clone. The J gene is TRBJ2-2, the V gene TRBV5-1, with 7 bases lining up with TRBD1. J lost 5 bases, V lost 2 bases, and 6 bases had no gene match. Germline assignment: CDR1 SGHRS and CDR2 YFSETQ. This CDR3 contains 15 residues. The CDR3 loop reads CASSLGQVETGELFF. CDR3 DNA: TGCGCCAGCAGCTTAGGACAGGTGGAGACCGGGGAGCTGTTTTTT. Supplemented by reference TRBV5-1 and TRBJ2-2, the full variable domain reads KAGVTQTPRYLIKTRGQQVTLSCSPISGHRSVSWYQQTPGQGLQFLFEYFSETQRNKGNFPGRFSGRQFSNSRSEMNVSTLELGDSALYLCASSLGQVETGELFFGEGSRLTVL.

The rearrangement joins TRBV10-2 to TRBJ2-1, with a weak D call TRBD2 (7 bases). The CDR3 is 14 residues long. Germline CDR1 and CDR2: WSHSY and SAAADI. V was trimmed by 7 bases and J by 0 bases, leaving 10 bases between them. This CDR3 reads CASKGGVSYNEQFF. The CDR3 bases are TGCGCCAGCAAAGGGGGGGTCTCCTACAATGAGCAGTTCTTC.

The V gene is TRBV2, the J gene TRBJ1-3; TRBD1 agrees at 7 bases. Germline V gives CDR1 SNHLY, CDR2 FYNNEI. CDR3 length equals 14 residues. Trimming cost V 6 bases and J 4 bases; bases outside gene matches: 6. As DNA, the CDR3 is TGTGCCAGCAGGATACAGGGGATGGGAAACACCATATATTTT. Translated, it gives CASRIQGMGNTIYF.

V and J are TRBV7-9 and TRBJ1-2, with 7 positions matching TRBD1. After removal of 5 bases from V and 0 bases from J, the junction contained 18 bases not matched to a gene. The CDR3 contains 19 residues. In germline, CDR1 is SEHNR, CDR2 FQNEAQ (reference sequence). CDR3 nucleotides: TGTGCCAGCAGCAACCTCGAGGGACAGCGACGAGTGACTAACTATGGCTACACCTTC. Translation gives CASSNLEGQRRVTNYGYTF. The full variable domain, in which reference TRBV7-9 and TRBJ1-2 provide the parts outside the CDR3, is DTGVSQNPRHKITKRGQNVTFRCDPISEHNRLYWYRQTLGQGPEFLTYFQNEAQLEKSRLLSDRFSAERPKGSFSTLEIQRTEQGDSAMYLCASSNLEGQRRVTNYGYTFGSGTRLTVV.

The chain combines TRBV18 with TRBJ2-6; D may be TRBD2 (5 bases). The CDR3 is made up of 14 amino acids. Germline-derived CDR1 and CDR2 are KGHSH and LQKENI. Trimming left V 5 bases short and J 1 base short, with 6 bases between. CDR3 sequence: CASSGSSGANVLTF. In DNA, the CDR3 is TGTGCCAGCTCAGGGAGTTCTGGGGCCAACGTCCTGACTTTC.

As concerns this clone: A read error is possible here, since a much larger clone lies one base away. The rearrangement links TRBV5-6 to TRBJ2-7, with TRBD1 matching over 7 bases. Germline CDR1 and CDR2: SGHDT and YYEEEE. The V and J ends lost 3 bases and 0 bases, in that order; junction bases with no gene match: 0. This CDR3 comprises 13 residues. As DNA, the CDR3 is TGTGCCAGCAGCTGGGACAGCTCCTACGAGCAGTACTTC. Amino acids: CASSWDSSYEQYF.

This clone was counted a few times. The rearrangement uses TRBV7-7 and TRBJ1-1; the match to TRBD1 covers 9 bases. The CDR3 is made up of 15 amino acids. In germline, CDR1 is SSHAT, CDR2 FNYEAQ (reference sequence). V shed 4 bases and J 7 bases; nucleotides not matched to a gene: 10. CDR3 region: CASSYPGTGPREAFF. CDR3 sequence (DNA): TGTGCCAGCAGCTACCCCGGGACAGGGCCCCGTGAAGCTTTCTTT.

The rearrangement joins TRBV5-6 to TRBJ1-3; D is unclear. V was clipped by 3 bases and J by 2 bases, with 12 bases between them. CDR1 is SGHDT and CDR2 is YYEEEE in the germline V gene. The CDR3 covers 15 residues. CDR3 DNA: TGTGCCAGCAGCTCAACCTCTATAACTGGAAACACCATATATTTT. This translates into CASSSTSITGNTIYF.

CDR3 sequence (DNA): TGTGCCAGCAGCTTGGACAGGGGCCAAGAGACCCAGTACTTC. This gives the protein CASSLDRGQETQYF. The chain couples TRBV7-2 to TRBJ2-5; TRBD1 aligns across 9 bases. Trimming removed 3 bases from V and 1 base from J; junction bases left unmatched: 0. Germline V gene lookup returns CDR1 SGHTA and CDR2 FQGNSA. CDR3 size: 14 residues.

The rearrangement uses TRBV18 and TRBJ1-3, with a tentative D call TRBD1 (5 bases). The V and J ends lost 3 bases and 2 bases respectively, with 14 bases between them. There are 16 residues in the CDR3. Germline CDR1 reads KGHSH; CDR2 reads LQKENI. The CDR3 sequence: CASSPRLTGAGNTIYF. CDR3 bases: TGTGCCAGCTCACCGCGGTTGACGGGGGCTGGAAACACCATATATTTT.

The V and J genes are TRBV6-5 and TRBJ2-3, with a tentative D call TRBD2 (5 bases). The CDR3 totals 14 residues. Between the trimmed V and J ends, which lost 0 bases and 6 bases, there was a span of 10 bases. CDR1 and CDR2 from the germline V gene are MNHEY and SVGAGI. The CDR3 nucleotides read TGTGCCAGCAGTTACTCGACGGGAAGGGATACGCAGTATTTT. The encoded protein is CASSYSTGRDTQYF.

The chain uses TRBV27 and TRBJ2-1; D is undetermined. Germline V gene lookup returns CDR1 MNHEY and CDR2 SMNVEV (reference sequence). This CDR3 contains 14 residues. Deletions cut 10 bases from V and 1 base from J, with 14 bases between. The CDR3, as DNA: TGTGCCACCGCCCAATACAGTTCCTACAATGAGCAGTTCTTC. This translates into CATAQYSSYNEQFF.

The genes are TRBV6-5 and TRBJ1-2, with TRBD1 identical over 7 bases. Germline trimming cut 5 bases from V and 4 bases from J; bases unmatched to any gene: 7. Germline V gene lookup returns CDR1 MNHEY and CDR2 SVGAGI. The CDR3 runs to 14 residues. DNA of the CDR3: TGTGCCAGCAGTACAAAACAGGGGCTCTATGGCTACACCTTC. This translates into CASSTKQGLYGYTF.

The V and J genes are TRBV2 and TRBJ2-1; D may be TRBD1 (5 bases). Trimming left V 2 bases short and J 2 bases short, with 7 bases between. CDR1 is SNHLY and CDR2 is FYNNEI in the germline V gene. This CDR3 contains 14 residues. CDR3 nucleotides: TGTGCCAGCAGTGAATCAGGGACCTACAATGAGCAGTTCTTC. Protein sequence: CASSESGTYNEQFF.

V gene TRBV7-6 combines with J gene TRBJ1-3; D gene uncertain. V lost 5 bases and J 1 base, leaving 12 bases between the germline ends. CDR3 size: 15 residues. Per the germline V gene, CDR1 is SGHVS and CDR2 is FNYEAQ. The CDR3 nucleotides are TGTGCCAGCAGCCGGGTGGGGAGTTCTGGAAACACCATATATTTT. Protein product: CASSRVGSSGNTIYF.

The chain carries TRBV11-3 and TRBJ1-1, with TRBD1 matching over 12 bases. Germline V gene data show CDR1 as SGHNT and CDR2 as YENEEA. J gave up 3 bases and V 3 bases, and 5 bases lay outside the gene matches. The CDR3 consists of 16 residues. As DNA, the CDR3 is TGTGCCAGCAGCTTGGGACAGGGGGCTTCGTACACTGAAGCTTTCTTT. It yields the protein CASSLGQGASYTEAFF. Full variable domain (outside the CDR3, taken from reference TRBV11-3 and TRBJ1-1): EAGVVQSPRYKIIEKKQPVAFWCNPISGHNTLYWYLQNLGQGPELLIRYENEEAVDDSQLPKDRFSAERLKGVDSTLKIQPAELGDSAVYLCASSLGQGASYTEAFFGQGTRLTVV.